Presented here are 27 T cell receptor beta chains from one specimen sequenced in a study of cytomegalovirus exposure and HLA in healthy donors. PCR amplification relied on 60 Vbeta primers (plus 13 Jbeta primers). Clones were read by immunoSEQ multiplex PCR, and TCRdb kept only the in-frame ones, dropping some. This sample yields about 160,000 clones, of which more than 65% are seen a single time; about 6% belongs to the top ten. Specimen: PBMCs. Receptor source: a man aged 50 to 60 in good health and CMV-seropositive.

This clone came up once. The V call is TRBV29-1, the J call TRBJ1-3; possibly TRBD1 for D (5 bases). The V gene's germline CDR1 is SQVTM and CDR2 ANQGSEA. The CDR3 spans 13 residues. V lost 5 bases and J lost 1, with 9 bases in between. In nucleotides, the CDR3 is TGCAGCGTTTCAGGGTCGTCTGGAAACACCATATATTTT. This gives the protein CSVSGSSGNTIYF.

This clone was picked up one time. This chain joins TRBV7-7 and TRBJ2-5; 9 bases map to TRBD1. The CDR3 is 15 amino acids. V was pared by 5 bases and J by 4 bases, with 8 bases of the junction left unmatched. CDR1 and CDR2 (germline): SSHAT, FNYEAQ (reference sequence). The CDR3 is CASSLRQGGIETQYF. In DNA form, the CDR3 reads TGTGCCAGCAGCCTTCGACAGGGGGGGATAGAGACCCAGTACTTC.

The J gene is TRBJ1-4, the V gene TRBV2; 10 bases fit TRBD1. In germline, CDR1 is SNHLY, CDR2 FYNNEI. CDR3 length equals 17 residues. V gave up 8 bases and J gave up 1 base; unmatched junction bases: 10. CDR3 DNA: TGTGCCAGCCGCCCGGGACAGGGGTTCGGAACTAATGAAAAACTGTTTTTT. Translating gives CASRPGQGFGTNEKLFF. Variable domain in full (rest from reference TRBV2 and TRBJ1-4): EPEVTQTPSHQVTQMGQEVILRCVPISNHLYFYWYRQILGQKVEFLVSFYNNEISEKSEIFDDQFSVERPDGSNFTLKIRSTKLEDSAMYFCASRPGQGFGTNEKLFFGSGTQLSVL.

The V and J genes are TRBV5-6 and TRBJ1-2; TRBD1 aligns across 9 bases. V lost 2 bases to trimming and J lost 8 bases; unmatched junction nucleotides: 10. The germline V gene encodes CDR1 SGHDT and CDR2 YYEEEE. CDR3 length equals 15 residues. CDR3 protein: CASSFGDRVYRGYTF. The CDR3 DNA is TGTGCCAGCAGCTTTGGGGACAGGGTATATCGGGGCTACACCTTC.

The rearrangement uses TRBV13 and TRBJ2-1; TRBD2 matches at 10 bases. The CDR3 length is 16 residues. From germline, CDR1 is PRHDT and CDR2 FYEKMQ (reference sequence). The V and J ends lost 1 base and 2 bases, in that order; junction bases with no gene match: 2. The CDR3 sequence: CASSLALAGAYNEQFF. CDR3 nucleotide sequence: TGTGCCAGCAGCTTAGCCCTAGCGGGGGCCTACAATGAGCAGTTCTTC.

J is TRBJ1-1 and V is TRBV20-1; 8 nucleotides align to TRBD1. J lost 10 bases, V lost 2 bases, and 3 bases had no gene match. This CDR3 has 11 residues. Germline V gene sequence: CDR1 DFQATT, CDR2 SNEGSKA (reference sequence). The CDR3, as DNA: TGCAGTGCTAGACGCAGGGGGCTAGCTTTCTTT. Translation: CSARRRGLAFF.

The gene calls are TRBV28 and TRBJ1-1, with 9 bases matching TRBD1. The CDR3 is made up of 13 amino acids. Germline V gene data show CDR1 as MDHEN and CDR2 as SYDVKM. Trimming at V came to 3 bases and at J to 11 bases, leaving 7 bases not matched to a gene. CDR3 in DNA: TGTGCCAGCAGTTTGACAGGGGGTCATGCGGCTTTCTTT. Its translation is CASSLTGGHAAFF.

The table lists this clone with a count of one. The J gene is TRBJ1-4, the V gene TRBV5-1; TRBD1 matches 8 bases. The V segment lost 4 bases and the J segment 5 bases; nucleotides outside the gene matches: 7. The germline V gene encodes CDR1 SGHRS and CDR2 YFSETQ. The CDR3 is made up of 15 amino acids. CDR3 sequence (DNA): TGCGCCAGCAGCCTAAACAGGGGGGAGAATGAAAAACTGTTTTTT. This translates into CASSLNRGENEKLFF.

This chain joins TRBV19 and TRBJ1-6; 11 nucleotides agree with TRBD1. Trimming removed 6 bases from V and 6 bases from J; junction bases left unmatched: 13. The CDR3 is made up of 18 amino acids. Germline values: CDR1 LNHDA, CDR2 SQIVND (reference sequence). CDR3 residues: CASSSRDRGIMGNSPLHF. CDR3 sequence (DNA): TGTGCCAGTAGCAGCCGGGACAGGGGGATAATGGGTAATTCACCCCTCCACTTT.

Details on this clone: This same CDR3 is encoded by further DNA sequences in the sample. The V call is TRBV5-4, the J call TRBJ2-3; 15 nucleotides line up with TRBD2. CDR1 and CDR2 (germline): SGHNT, YYREEE (reference sequence). The CDR3 has 16 amino acids. The ends lost 3 bases at V and 5 bases at J; junction bases unmatched: 4. The CDR3 bases are TGTGCCAGCAGCTACGGACTAGCGGGAGGGAAAGATACGCAGTATTTT. It specifies CASSYGLAGGKDTQYF.

The chain combines TRBV19 with TRBJ1-1; 7 bases agree with TRBD1. The V gene end was trimmed by 9 bases and the J gene end by 5 bases; junction bases not matched to a gene: 9. CDR1 LNHDA and CDR2 SQIVND come from the germline V gene (reference sequence). This CDR3 is 13 amino acids long. The CDR3 here is CASRDSAKTEAFF. CDR3 bases: TGTGCCAGCCGGGACAGTGCTAAGACTGAAGCTTTCTTT.

This chain links TRBV5-4 with TRBJ1-2; D remains unclear. Germline CDR1 and CDR2: SGHNT and YYREEE (reference sequence). The germline V and J ends were trimmed by 0 bases and 2 bases, with 5 bases remaining between them. This CDR3 has 13 residues. The CDR3 DNA sequence: TGTGCCAGCAGCTTGGGTCAGAACTATGGCTACACCTTC. Its protein is CASSLGQNYGYTF.

This clone was seen a single time. This chain connects TRBV6-1 to TRBJ1-1; 12 bases line up with TRBD1. J gave up 4 bases and V 5 bases, and 5 bases lay outside the gene matches. Germline values: CDR1 MNHNS, CDR2 SASEGT. The CDR3 sequence is 15 residues long. DNA of the CDR3: TGTGCCAGCAGTTCCGGGACAGGGGGCACCACTGAAGCTTTCTTT. Its translation is CASSSGTGGTTEAFF.

V gene TRBV6-6 combines with J gene TRBJ1-5; TRBD1 aligns across 9 bases. Trimming removed 7 bases from V and 6 bases from J; junction bases left unmatched: 7. Germline loops: CDR1 MNHNY, CDR2 SVGAGI (reference sequence). The CDR3 runs 14 residues. CDR3 protein: CASTLQGAPQPQHF. CDR3 DNA sequence: TGTGCCAGCACCCTACAGGGGGCCCCTCAGCCCCAGCATTTT.

This sequence joins TRBV15 and TRBJ1-5; D unresolved. Per the germline V gene, CDR1 is LNHNV and CDR2 is YYDKDF (reference sequence). Trimming stripped 5 bases from V and 5 bases from J, with 10 bases between. The CDR3 loop spans 13 amino acids. In DNA, the CDR3 is TGTGCCACCAGCTTCGGGGTCGATCAGCCCCAGCATTTT. Amino acid sequence: CATSFGVDQPQHF. The whole variable domain, remainder taken from reference TRBV15 and TRBJ1-5, is DAMVIQNPRYQVTQFGKPVTLSCSQTLNHNVMYWYQQKSSQAPKLLFHYYDKDFNNEADTPDNFQSRRPNTSFCFLDIRSPGLGDTAMYLCATSFGVDQPQHFGDGTRLSIL.

This chain joins TRBV6-1 and TRBJ2-7, with 10 bases fitting TRBD2. J lost 9 bases, V lost 5 bases, and 4 bases had no gene match. CDR3 length: 12 residues. The germline CDR1 and CDR2 sequences are MNHNS and SASEGT. CDR3 DNA: TGTGCCAGCAGTACTAGCGGGGACTCGCAGTACTTC. Its translation: CASSTSGDSQYF.

The table lists this clone with a count of one. V and J are TRBV6-1 and TRBJ1-2, with a weak D call TRBD1 (5 bases). Trimming pared 6 bases from V and 10 bases from J, leaving 18 bases between. This CDR3 comprises 13 residues. Germline loops: CDR1 MNHNS, CDR2 SASEGT. CDR3 loop: CASSDSGRWVYTF. The CDR3 coding sequence is TGTGCCAGCAGCGACTCAGGGCGTTGGGTCTACACCTTC.

The chain is built from TRBV5-6 and TRBJ2-2; tentatively, D is TRBD2 (5 bases). CDR1 SGHDT and CDR2 YYEEEE come from the germline V gene. The CDR3 runs to 15 residues. V was trimmed by 1 base and J by 4 bases, leaving 11 bases between them. As DNA, the CDR3 is TGTGCCAGCAGCTTGATCGGGGATATCACCGGGGAGCTGTTTTTT. Residues: CASSLIGDITGELFF.

This sequence joins TRBV11-2 and TRBJ2-7, with 7 nucleotides matching TRBD1. The V gene's germline CDR1 is SGHAT and CDR2 FQNNGV. V shed 3 bases, J shed 3 bases, and the junction held 2 bases outside the gene matches. This CDR3 contains 13 residues. CDR3 loop: CASSFGQDYEQYV. As DNA, the CDR3 is TGTGCCAGCAGCTTCGGACAGGACTACGAGCAGTACGTC.

The V call is TRBV11-1, the J call TRBJ2-1; 9 bases agree with TRBD1. Germline CDR1 reads SGHAT; CDR2 reads FQDESV (reference sequence). V gave up 2 bases and J gave up 6 bases; unmatched junction bases: 8. This CDR3 spans 16 amino acids. The CDR3 loop reads CASSLLIGTGPNEQFF. The CDR3 bases are TGTGCCAGCAGCTTATTGATCGGGACAGGGCCCAATGAGCAGTTCTTC.

The rearrangement uses TRBV5-5 and TRBJ1-4; possible D gene TRBD1, 5 bases. Germline lookup yields CDR1 SGHKS and CDR2 YYEKEE (reference sequence). Trimming pared 3 bases from V and 8 bases from J, leaving 17 bases between. The CDR3 is 15 residues long. CDR3 nucleotides: TGTGCCAGCAGCTACGGGGACGTCGGGGGAGAAAAACTGTTTTTT. Translated: CASSYGDVGGEKLFF. The full variable domain, with the rest looked up from reference TRBV5-5 and TRBJ1-4, is DAGVTQSPTHLIKTRGQQVTLRCSPISGHKSVSWYQQVLGQGPQFIFQYYEKEERGRGNFPDRFSARQFPNYSSELNVNALLLGDSALYLCASSYGDVGGEKLFFGSGTQLSVL.

This chain uses TRBV11-3 with TRBJ2-5; 9 nucleotides agree with TRBD2. V dropped 4 bases and J dropped 4; count of bases not matched to a gene: 10. Germline CDR1 SGHNT, CDR2 YENEEA. The CDR3 covers 16 residues. In DNA, the CDR3 is TGTGCCAGCAGCTCGGTAGCGGGAGATGGCAGAGAGACCCAGTACTTC. Its translation is CASSSVAGDGRETQYF.

The gene calls are TRBV27 and TRBJ2-5, with 7 nucleotides matching TRBD2. CDR1 and CDR2 from the germline V gene are MNHEY and SMNVEV (reference sequence). After removal of 0 bases from V and 4 bases from J, the junction contained 8 bases not matched to a gene. The CDR3 covers 16 residues. This chain's CDR3 is CASSLSGGLVRETQYF. The CDR3 nucleotides read TGTGCCAGCAGTTTATCGGGGGGGTTGGTGCGAGAGACCCAGTACTTC.

V gene TRBV27 combines with J gene TRBJ1-6; D is ambiguous. This CDR3 region has 12 residues. Looked up from germline, CDR1 is MNHEY and CDR2 is SMNVEV (reference sequence). V lost 3 bases to trimming and J lost 6 bases, with 3 bases between them. The CDR3 sequence is CASSFSNSPLHF. In DNA form, the CDR3 reads TGTGCCAGCAGTTTTAGTAATTCACCCCTCCACTTT.

The chain combines TRBV7-6 with TRBJ2-1; perhaps TRBD2 as D (5 bases). Trimming pared 2 bases from V and 0 bases from J, leaving 8 bases between. This CDR3 is 15 amino acids long. Germline CDR1 and CDR2: SGHVS and FNYEAQ. The CDR3 bases are TGTGCCAGCAGCTTAAGAGGGAGCTCCTACAATGAGCAGTTCTTC. As protein: CASSLRGSSYNEQFF.

V is TRBV7-8 and J is TRBJ1-5; D is uncertain. CDR1 is SGHVS, CDR2 FQNEAQ, per germline. CDR3 length: 15 residues. The V end was cut by 3 bases, the J end by 1 base, with 10 bases between. CDR3 nucleotides: TGTGCCAGCAGCTTCGGGTCCCCGAGCAATCAGCCCCAGCATTTT. Translating gives CASSFGSPSNQPQHF.

This chain links TRBV11-2 with TRBJ2-5; tentative D call: TRBD1 (6 bases). The last part of the DNA fits TRBJ2-7 better; the J call may be wrong. This CDR3 comprises 14 residues. Germline loops: CDR1 SGHAT, CDR2 FQNNGV. The DNA of the CDR3 is TGTGCCAGCAGCTTAGAATACAGGGTCAACGAGCAGTACTTC. Translated, it gives CASSLEYRVNEQYF.